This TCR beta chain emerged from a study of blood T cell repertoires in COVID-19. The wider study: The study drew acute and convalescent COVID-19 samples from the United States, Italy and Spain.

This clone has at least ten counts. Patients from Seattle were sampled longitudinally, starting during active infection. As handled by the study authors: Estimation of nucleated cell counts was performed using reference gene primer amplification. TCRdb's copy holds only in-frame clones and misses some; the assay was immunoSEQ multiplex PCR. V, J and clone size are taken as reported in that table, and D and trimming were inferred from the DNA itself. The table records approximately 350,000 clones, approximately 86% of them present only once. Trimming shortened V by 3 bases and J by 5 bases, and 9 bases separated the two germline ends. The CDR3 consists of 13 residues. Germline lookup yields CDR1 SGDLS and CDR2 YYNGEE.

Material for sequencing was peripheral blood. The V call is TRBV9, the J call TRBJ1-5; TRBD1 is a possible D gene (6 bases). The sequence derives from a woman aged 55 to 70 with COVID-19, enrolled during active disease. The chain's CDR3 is CASSEGVDQPQHF. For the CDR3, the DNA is TGTGCCAGCAGCGAGGGGGTGGATCAGCCCCAGCATTTT.